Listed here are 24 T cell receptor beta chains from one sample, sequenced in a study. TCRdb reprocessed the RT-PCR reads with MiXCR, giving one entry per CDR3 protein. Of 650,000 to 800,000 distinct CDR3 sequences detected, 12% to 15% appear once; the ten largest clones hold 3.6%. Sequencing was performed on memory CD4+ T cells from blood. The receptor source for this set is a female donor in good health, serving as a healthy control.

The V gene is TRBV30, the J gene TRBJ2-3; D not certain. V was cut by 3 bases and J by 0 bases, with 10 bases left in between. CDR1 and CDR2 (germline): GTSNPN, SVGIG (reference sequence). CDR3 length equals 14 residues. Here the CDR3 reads CAWRKLTSTDTQYF. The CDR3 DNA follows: TGTGCCTGGAGGAAACTCACTAGCACAGATACGCAGTATTTT.

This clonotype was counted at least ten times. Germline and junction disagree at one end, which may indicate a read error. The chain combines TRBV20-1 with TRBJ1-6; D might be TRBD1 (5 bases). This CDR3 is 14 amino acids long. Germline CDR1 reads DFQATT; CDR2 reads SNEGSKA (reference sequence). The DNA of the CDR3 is TGCAGAGCTACCAGCCAGGGTGATAATTCACCCCTCCACTTT. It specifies CRATSQGDNSPLHF.

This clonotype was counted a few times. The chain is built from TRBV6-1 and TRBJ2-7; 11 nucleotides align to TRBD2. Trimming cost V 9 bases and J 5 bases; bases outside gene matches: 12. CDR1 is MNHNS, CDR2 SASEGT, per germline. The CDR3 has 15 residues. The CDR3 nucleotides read TGTGCCAGTCCAGTAACTAGCGGGAGTTCCCACGAGCAGTACTTC. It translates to CASPVTSGSSHEQYF.

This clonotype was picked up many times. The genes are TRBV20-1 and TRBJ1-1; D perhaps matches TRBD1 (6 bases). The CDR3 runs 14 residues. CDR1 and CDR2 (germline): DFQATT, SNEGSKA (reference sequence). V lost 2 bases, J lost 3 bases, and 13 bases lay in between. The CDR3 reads CSARYGGADTEAFF. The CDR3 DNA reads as TGCAGTGCTAGATACGGGGGCGCGGACACTGAAGCTTTCTTT.

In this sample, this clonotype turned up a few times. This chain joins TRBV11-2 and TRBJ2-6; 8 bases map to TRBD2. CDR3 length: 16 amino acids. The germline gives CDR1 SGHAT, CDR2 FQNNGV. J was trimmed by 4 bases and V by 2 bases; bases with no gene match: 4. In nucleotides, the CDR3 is TGTGCCAGCAGCTTACGCGGGGGGTTCGGGGCCAACGTCCTGACTTTC. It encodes CASSLRGGFGANVLTF.

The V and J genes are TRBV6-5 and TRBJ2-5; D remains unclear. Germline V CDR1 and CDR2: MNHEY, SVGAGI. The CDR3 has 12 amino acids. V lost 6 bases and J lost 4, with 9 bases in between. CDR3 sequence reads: CASSSMRETQYF. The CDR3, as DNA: TGTGCCAGCAGCTCAATGAGAGAGACCCAGTACTTC.

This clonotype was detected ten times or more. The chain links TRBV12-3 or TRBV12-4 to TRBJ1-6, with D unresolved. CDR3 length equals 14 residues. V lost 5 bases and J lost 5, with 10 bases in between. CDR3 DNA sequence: TGTGCCAGCAGTCTCTACGGCGATAATTCACCCCTCCACTTT. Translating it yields CASSLYGDNSPLHF.

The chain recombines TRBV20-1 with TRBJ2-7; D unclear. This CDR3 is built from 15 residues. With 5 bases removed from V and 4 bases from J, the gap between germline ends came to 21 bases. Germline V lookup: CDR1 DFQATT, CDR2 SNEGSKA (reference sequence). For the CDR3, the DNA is TGCAGTGCTCCTCCCACCCAGAGTCCAGAGTACGAGCAGTACTTC. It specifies CSAPPTQSPEYEQYF.

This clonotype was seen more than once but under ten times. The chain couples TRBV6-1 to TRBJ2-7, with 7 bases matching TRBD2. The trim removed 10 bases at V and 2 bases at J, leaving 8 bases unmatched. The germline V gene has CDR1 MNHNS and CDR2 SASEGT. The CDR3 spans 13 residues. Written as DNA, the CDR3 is TGTGCCACTTTGGCGGGAGAGACCTACGAGCAGTACTTC. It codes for CATLAGETYEQYF.

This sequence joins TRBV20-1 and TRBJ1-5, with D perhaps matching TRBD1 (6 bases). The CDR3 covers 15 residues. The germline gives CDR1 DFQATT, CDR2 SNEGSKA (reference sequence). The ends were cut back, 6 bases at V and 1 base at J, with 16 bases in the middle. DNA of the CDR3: TGCAGTGCCCCCCGCGGGGGCGGAAGCAATCAGCCCCAGCATTTT. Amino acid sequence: CSAPRGGGSNQPQHF.

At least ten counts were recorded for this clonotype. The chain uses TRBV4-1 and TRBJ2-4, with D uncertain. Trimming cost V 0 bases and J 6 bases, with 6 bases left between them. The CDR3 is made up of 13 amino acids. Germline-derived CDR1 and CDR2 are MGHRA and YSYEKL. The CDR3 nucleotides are TGCGCCAGCAGCCAAGATTTTGGAAACATTCAGTACTTC. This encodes CASSQDFGNIQYF.

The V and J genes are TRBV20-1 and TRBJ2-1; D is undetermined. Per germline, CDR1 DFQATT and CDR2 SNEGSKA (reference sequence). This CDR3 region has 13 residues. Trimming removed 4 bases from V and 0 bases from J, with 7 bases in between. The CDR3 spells CSAKWGSYNEQFF. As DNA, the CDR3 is TGCAGTGCTAAATGGGGCTCCTACAATGAGCAGTTCTTC.

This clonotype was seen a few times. This chain's CDR3 is CASSLGDRRVQYF. The DNA of the CDR3 is TGTGCCAGCAGCCTGGGGGACCGCCGTGTGCAGTATTTT. The V gene is TRBV3-1, the J gene TRBJ2-3; tentatively, D is TRBD1 or TRBD2 (5 bases each). Germline assignment: CDR1 LGHDT and CDR2 YNNKEL (reference sequence). The CDR3 is made up of 13 amino acids. V was cut by 4 bases and J by 11 bases, with 16 bases left in between.

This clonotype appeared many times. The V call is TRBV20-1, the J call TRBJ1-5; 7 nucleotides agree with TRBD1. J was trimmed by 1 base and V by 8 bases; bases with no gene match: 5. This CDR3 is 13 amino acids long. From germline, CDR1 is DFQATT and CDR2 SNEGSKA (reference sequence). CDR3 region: CSPRGPSNQPQHF. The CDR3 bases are TGCAGTCCGAGGGGGCCGAGCAATCAGCCCCAGCATTTT.

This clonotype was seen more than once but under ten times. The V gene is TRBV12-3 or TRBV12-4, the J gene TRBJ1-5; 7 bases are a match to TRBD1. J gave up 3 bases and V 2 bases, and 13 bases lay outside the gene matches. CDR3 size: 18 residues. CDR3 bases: TGTGCCAGCAGTTTAAGGGGGCAGGGCCTAGGTATCAATCAGCCCCAGCATTTT. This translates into CASSLRGQGLGINQPQHF.

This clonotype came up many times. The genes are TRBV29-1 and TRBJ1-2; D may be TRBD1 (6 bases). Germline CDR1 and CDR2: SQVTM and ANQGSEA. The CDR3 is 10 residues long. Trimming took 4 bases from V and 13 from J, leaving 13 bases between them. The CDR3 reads CSVGSEGGTF. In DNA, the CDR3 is TGCAGCGTTGGGTCCGAGGGGGGCACCTTC.

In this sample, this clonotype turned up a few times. The CDR3 bases are TGTGCCAGCAGTTCCGGGGCGGGCTCCGGGGGGGGCTACACCTTC. It translates to CASSSGAGSGGGYTF. The chain combines TRBV12-3 or TRBV12-4 with TRBJ1-2, with TRBD1 as a possible D gene (5 bases). V was shortened by 4 bases and J by 8 bases, with 20 bases between the two germline ends. This CDR3 spans 15 amino acids.

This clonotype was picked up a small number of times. CDR3 coding DNA: TGTGCCACCAGTGACTCGCAGCGGGAGGGTGTTGAGCAGTTCTTC. It is translated as CATSDSQREGVEQFF. The chain has TRBV24-1 and TRBJ2-1, with 10 bases that match TRBD2. The V gene end was trimmed by 4 bases and the J gene end by 9 bases; junction bases not matched to a gene: 8. CDR3 length: 15 residues. Germline loops: CDR1 KGHDR, CDR2 SFDVKD.

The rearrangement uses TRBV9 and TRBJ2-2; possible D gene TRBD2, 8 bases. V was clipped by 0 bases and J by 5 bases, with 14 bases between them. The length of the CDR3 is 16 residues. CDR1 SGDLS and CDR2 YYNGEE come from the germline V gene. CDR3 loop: CASSVGTSRGTGELFF. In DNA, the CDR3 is TGTGCCAGCAGCGTAGGGACTAGCAGGGGGACCGGGGAGCTGTTTTTT.

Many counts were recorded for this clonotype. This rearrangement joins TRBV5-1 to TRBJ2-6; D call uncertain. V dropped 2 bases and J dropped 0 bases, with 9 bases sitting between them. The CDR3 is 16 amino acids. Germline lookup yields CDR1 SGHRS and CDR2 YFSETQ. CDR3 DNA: TGCGCCAGCAGCTTTAACGCCCCCTCTGGGGCCAACGTCCTGACTTTC. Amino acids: CASSFNAPSGANVLTF.

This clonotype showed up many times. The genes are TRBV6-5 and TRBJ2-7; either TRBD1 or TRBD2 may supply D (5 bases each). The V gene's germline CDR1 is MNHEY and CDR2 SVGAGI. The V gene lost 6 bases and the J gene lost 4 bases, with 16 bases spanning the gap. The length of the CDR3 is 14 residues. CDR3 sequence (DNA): TGTGCCAGCAGGTCCGGGACGGGGACGTACGAGCAGTACTTC. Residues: CASRSGTGTYEQYF.

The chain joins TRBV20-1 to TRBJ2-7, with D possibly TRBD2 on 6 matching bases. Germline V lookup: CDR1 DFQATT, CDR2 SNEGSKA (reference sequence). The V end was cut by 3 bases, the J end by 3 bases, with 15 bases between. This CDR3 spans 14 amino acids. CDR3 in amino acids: CSARDGTHYYEQYF. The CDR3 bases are TGCAGTGCTAGGGACGGGACTCATTACTACGAGCAGTACTTC.

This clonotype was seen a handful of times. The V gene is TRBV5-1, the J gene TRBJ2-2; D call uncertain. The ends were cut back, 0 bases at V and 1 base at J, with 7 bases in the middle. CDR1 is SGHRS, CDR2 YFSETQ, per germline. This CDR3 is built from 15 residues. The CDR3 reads CASSLDQQNTGELFF. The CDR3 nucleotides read TGCGCCAGCAGCTTGGATCAGCAGAACACCGGGGAGCTGTTTTTT.

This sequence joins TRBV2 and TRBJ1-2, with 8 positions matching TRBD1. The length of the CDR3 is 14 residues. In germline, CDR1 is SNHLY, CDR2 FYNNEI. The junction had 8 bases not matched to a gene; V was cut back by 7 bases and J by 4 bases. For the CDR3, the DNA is TGTGCCAGCAATACAGGGGGGCCACGCTATGGCTACACCTTC. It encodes CASNTGGPRYGYTF.